The subject of this entry is one T cell receptor beta chain. As originally analysed: Reference gene primer amplification yielded estimated nucleated cell counts. Profiling relied on immunoSEQ multiplex PCR, and the TCRdb table lists in-frame clones only, not all of them. The DNA was the basis for D and trimming; V, J and clone size are from that table. The sample has 120,000 to 150,000 clones, approximately 80% seen once. Participants were aged roughly 18 to 95 years, lived in about two dozen US areas, and enrolled virtually. This specimen belongs to a study of blood T cell repertoires in COVID-19. Study background: Some COVID-19 samples were acute and others convalescent; all came from the United States, Italy and Spain. From T cells, B-cell-depleted T cells, or PBMCs came the material, which was cDNA or gDNA.

Germline assignment: CDR1 SGHRS and CDR2 YFSETQ. Trimming stripped 4 bases from V and 4 bases from J, with 11 bases between. There are 13 residues in the CDR3. The chain recombines TRBV5-1 with TRBJ1-1; D may be TRBD1 (5 bases). Material: PBMCs or T cells enriched from blood (not recorded which). This TCR came from a middle-aged woman who had recovered from COVID-19. The CDR3 loop reads CASSPAGGTEAFF. DNA for the CDR3: TGCGCCAGCAGCCCGGCCGGGGGCACTGAAGCTTTCTTT.